This entry lists 25 T cell receptor beta chains sequenced from one sample in a study of OX40 agonist ivuxolimab in advanced cancers. Using immunoSEQ multiplex PCR, the repertoire was profiled, and TCRdb retains in-frame clones only, with some absent. Among 30,000 to 40,000 clones listed, around three quarters were seen once. The source material was CD4+ or CD8+ T cells sorted from blood, sampled in a trial of the OX40 agonist ivuxolimab. The receptors here all came from an adult with an advanced solid tumor such as melanoma, head and neck, liver or kidney cancer.

V is TRBV2 and J is TRBJ2-5; unclear D gene. V was shortened by 5 bases and J by 4 bases, with 5 bases between the two germline ends. This CDR3 contains 11 residues. Germline assignment: CDR1 SNHLY and CDR2 FYNNEI. The CDR3: CASSFVETQYF. The CDR3 nucleotides are TGTGCCAGCAGTTTTGTAGAGACCCAGTACTTC. Full variable domain (remainder filled in from reference TRBV2 and TRBJ2-5): EPEVTQTPSHQVTQMGQEVILRCVPISNHLYFYWYRQILGQKVEFLVSFYNNEISEKSEIFDDQFSVERPDGSNFTLKIRSTKLEDSAMYFCASSFVETQYFGPGTRLLVL.

This chain connects TRBV7-8 to TRBJ2-7; TRBD2 matches 7 bases. Germline V gene sequence: CDR1 SGHVS, CDR2 FQNEAQ. CDR3 length: 14 residues. The ends lost 3 bases at V and 1 base at J; junction bases unmatched: 3. In nucleotides, the CDR3 is TGTGCCAGCAGCTTTGCTAGCGGTTCCTACGAGCAGTACTTC. Its protein product is CASSFASGSYEQYF.

This clone was observed a handful of times. V is TRBV2 and J is TRBJ2-7; TRBD1 matches at 8 bases. The germline CDR1 and CDR2 sequences are SNHLY and FYNNEI. V dropped 1 base and J dropped 0; count of bases not matched to a gene: 2. The CDR3 covers 15 residues. CDR3 loop: CASSEGQGPSYEQYV. The CDR3 DNA sequence: TGTGCCAGCAGTGAAGGACAGGGGCCCTCCTACGAGCAGTACGTC.

The J gene is TRBJ1-1, the V gene TRBV28; no clear D. The CDR3 is 13 amino acids. V lost 5 bases to trimming and J lost 0 bases, with 7 bases between them. The germline V gene has CDR1 MDHEN and CDR2 SYDVKM. CDR3 amino acids: CASSVRLNTEAFF. CDR3 nucleotides: TGTGCCAGCAGTGTCAGGTTGAACACTGAAGCTTTCTTT.

The chain employs TRBV6-5 and TRBJ1-1; D is unresolved. Trimming cost V 2 bases and J 2 bases, with 9 bases left between them. The length of the CDR3 is 14 residues. Germline values: CDR1 MNHEY, CDR2 SVGAGI. The DNA of the CDR3 is TGTGCCAGCAGTTACCAGTCAGCTAACACTGAAGCTTTCTTT. Its protein product is CASSYQSANTEAFF.

V usage is TRBV27 and J usage is TRBJ2-7, with TRBD2 identical over 7 bases. This CDR3 is built from 16 residues. In germline, CDR1 is MNHEY, CDR2 SMNVEV (reference sequence). The V segment lost 0 bases and the J segment 0 bases; nucleotides outside the gene matches: 5. Here the CDR3 DNA reads TGTGCCAGCAGTTTATCTCGCGGGGGTTCCTCCTACGAGCAGTACTTC. It codes for CASSLSRGGSSYEQYF.

The chain combines TRBV2 with TRBJ1-2; 10 bases map to TRBD1. CDR3 length: 16 amino acids. Germline CDR1 reads SNHLY; CDR2 reads FYNNEI. V shed 6 bases, J shed 8 bases, and the junction held 15 bases outside the gene matches. The CDR3 loop reads CASRQPGTGVRGGYTF. Written as DNA, the CDR3 is TGTGCCAGCAGGCAACCCGGGACAGGGGTCAGAGGAGGCTACACCTTC.

The chain uses TRBV4-2 and TRBJ2-3; D is perhaps TRBD2 (5 bases). Trimming cost V 4 bases and J 3 bases, with 17 bases left between them. Looked up from germline, CDR1 is LGHNA and CDR2 is YNFKEQ. The CDR3 covers 16 residues. The CDR3 loop is CASSLPLGLATDTQYF. The CDR3 DNA is TGTGCCAGCAGCCTTCCTCTAGGTCTAGCTACAGATACGCAGTATTTT.

In this sample, this clone turned up once. V is TRBV29-1 and J is TRBJ1-2, with D possibly being TRBD1 (6 bases). V lost 7 bases and J 6 bases, leaving 24 bases between the germline ends. CDR3 length equals 15 residues. The V gene's germline CDR1 is SQVTM and CDR2 ANQGSEA. The DNA of the CDR3 is TGCAGCGCCGGTGGGGCCAGGGGATCAGGCGATGGCTACACCTTC. The encoded protein is CSAGGARGSGDGYTF.

The sample holds a few counts of this clone. The chain couples TRBV11-2 to TRBJ2-7; weak D call: TRBD1 (5 bases). V gave up 7 bases and J gave up 3 bases, with 10 bases separating them. CDR1 SGHAT and CDR2 FQNNGV come from the germline V gene. The CDR3 extends over 12 amino acids. CDR3 sequence reads: CASKGIHYEQYV. The CDR3 region has the DNA TGTGCCAGCAAGGGGATACACTACGAGCAGTACGTC.

The rearrangement uses TRBV18 and TRBJ1-6, with no clear D. The germline V gene encodes CDR1 KGHSH and CDR2 LQKENI. This CDR3 is 14 amino acids long. Trimming left V 5 bases short and J 4 bases short, with 9 bases between. The CDR3 here is CASSYSGYNSPLHF. CDR3 nucleotides: TGTGCCAGCTCATATTCAGGTTATAATTCACCCCTCCACTTT.

In DNA form, the CDR3 reads TGTGCCAGCAGTTTACTTGGGGGTGCCGGGGCCAACGTCCTGACTTTC. Translating it yields CASSLLGGAGANVLTF. This chain connects TRBV28 to TRBJ2-6; D may match TRBD1 or TRBD2 (5 bases each). The CDR3 extends over 16 amino acids. V lost 2 bases and J lost 4, with 12 bases in between. Germline loops: CDR1 MDHEN, CDR2 SYDVKM.

The chain has TRBV7-9 and TRBJ2-7; 13 bases agree with TRBD2. Germline CDR1 SEHNR, CDR2 FQNEAQ (reference sequence). V lost 5 bases to trimming and J lost 2 bases; unmatched junction nucleotides: 3. The CDR3 consists of 15 residues. This CDR3 is CASSPTSGGAYEQYF. The DNA for the CDR3 is TGTGCCAGCAGCCCTACTAGCGGGGGGGCCTACGAGCAGTACTTC.

The chain couples TRBV6-4 to TRBJ2-5, with D tentatively TRBD1 (5 bases). The germline V and J ends were trimmed by 5 bases and 1 base, with 8 bases remaining between them. Per germline, CDR1 MRHNA and CDR2 SNTAGT. CDR3 length: 13 residues. The CDR3, as DNA: TGTGCCAGCAGTCCAGGGTTCCAAGAGACCCAGTACTTC. It translates to CASSPGFQETQYF.

This clone was picked up a small number of times. V and J are TRBV29-1 and TRBJ2-2, with D maybe TRBD1 (5 bases). The CDR3 sequence is 14 residues long. CDR1 is SQVTM and CDR2 is ANQGSEA in the germline V gene. Between the trimmed V and J ends, which lost 4 bases and 1 base, there was a span of 10 bases. Here the CDR3 reads CSVVQGENTGELFF. The CDR3 DNA follows: TGCAGCGTTGTGCAGGGCGAGAACACCGGGGAGCTGTTTTTT.

This rearrangement joins TRBV29-1 to TRBJ1-2; D perhaps matches TRBD1 (6 bases). Germline assignment: CDR1 SQVTM and CDR2 ANQGSEA. The CDR3 contains 14 residues. Trimming left V 4 bases short and J 0 bases short, with 12 bases between. The CDR3 loop is CSVGSGGANYGYTF. The CDR3 nucleotides read TGCAGCGTTGGGTCTGGGGGCGCTAACTATGGCTACACCTTC.

The rearrangement uses TRBV5-6 and TRBJ2-7; 7 nucleotides line up with TRBD1. The CDR3 is 11 residues long. V was pared by 4 bases and J by 7 bases, with 2 bases of the junction left unmatched. Germline CDR1 reads SGHDT; CDR2 reads YYEEEE. The CDR3 sequence is CASSRTGEQYF. The CDR3 region has the DNA TGTGCCAGCAGCCGGACAGGTGAGCAGTACTTC.

The rearrangement joins TRBV7-2 to TRBJ2-7; D might be TRBD1 or TRBD2, each matching 6 bases. This CDR3 comprises 13 residues. Trimming cost V 6 bases and J 6 bases, with 15 bases left between them. Germline V gene lookup returns CDR1 SGHTA and CDR2 FQGNSA. The CDR3 DNA reads TGTGCCAGCAGTACCGGGGGCATGCGCGAGCAGTACTTC. The encoded protein is CASSTGGMREQYF.

The chain is built from TRBV19 and TRBJ2-6, with 10 bases lining up with TRBD1. CDR1 LNHDA and CDR2 SQIVND come from the germline V gene (reference sequence). The CDR3 length is 18 residues. After removal of 10 bases from V and 3 bases from J, the junction contained 15 bases not matched to a gene. In nucleotides, the CDR3 is TGTGCCACCCGGTATGGGACAGGGGTCTGGAATGGGGCCAACGTCCTGACTTTC. Protein: CATRYGTGVWNGANVLTF.

This chain joins TRBV5-1 and TRBJ2-5; perhaps TRBD1 as D (7 bases). Germline CDR1 and CDR2: SGHRS and YFSETQ. V was cut by 4 bases and J by 5 bases, with 21 bases left in between. The CDR3 sequence is 16 residues long. The CDR3 sequence is CASSQGGTGEPETQYF. CDR3 DNA: TGCGCCAGCAGCCAGGGGGGTACGGGGGAGCCGGAGACCCAGTACTTC.

This clone has a handful of counts. This sequence joins TRBV5-4 and TRBJ2-1; the D is unclear. The CDR3 has 12 residues. Germline V lookup: CDR1 SGHNT, CDR2 YYREEE (reference sequence). The V end lost 3 bases, the J end lost 4 bases, and 5 bases lay between the germline ends. As DNA, the CDR3 is TGTGCCAGCAGCTCGGAGTACAATGAGCAGTTCTTC. This codes for CASSSEYNEQFF.

This clone was seen only a few times. V usage is TRBV2 and J usage is TRBJ1-5; D unresolved. Germline loops: CDR1 SNHLY, CDR2 FYNNEI. V lost 7 bases to trimming and J lost 2 bases, with 6 bases between them. The CDR3 totals 12 residues. The CDR3 spells CASKRGNQPQHF. The CDR3 DNA sequence: TGTGCCAGCAAGCGGGGCAATCAGCCCCAGCATTTT.

The chain joins TRBV6-5 to TRBJ2-7; TRBD1 aligns across 10 bases. Germline V CDR1 and CDR2: MNHEY, SVGAGI. This CDR3 is 15 amino acids long. V lost 3 bases and J lost 6; bases outside the gene matches: 8. As DNA, the CDR3 is TGTGCCAGCAGTTATTCCGGGACAGGGGCTGGCGAGCAGTACTTC. Translating it yields CASSYSGTGAGEQYF.

J is TRBJ1-6 and V is TRBV6-4, with 8 positions matching TRBD1. The CDR3 length is 13 residues. Germline CDR1 and CDR2: MRHNA and SNTAGT. V shed 6 bases and J 9 bases; nucleotides not matched to a gene: 4. As DNA, the CDR3 is TGTGCCAGCAGCCAGGGGGCAGGTTCACCCCTCCACTTT. Its translation is CASSQGAGSPLHF.

The V call is TRBV28, the J call TRBJ1-4, with 11 bases fitting TRBD1. With 2 bases clipped from V and 7 bases from J, the junction kept 3 bases outside the gene matches. The CDR3 extends over 15 amino acids. CDR1 and CDR2 (germline): MDHEN, SYDVKM. CDR3 in DNA: TGTGCCAGCAGTTTAATCGGGACAGGGGGTGAAAAACTGTTTTTT. Translating gives CASSLIGTGGEKLFF.